This section outlines one T cell receptor beta chain sequence together with its context. Its matching antigen is unknown. Profiling relied on immunoSEQ multiplex PCR, and the TCRdb table lists in-frame clones only, not all of them. The table has 2.3 million or so clones, approximately 93% seen once. These data come from a study of shared clonotypes between healthy human individuals. Findings and limits, study-wide: The study drew on few donors, limiting represented genetic and exposure-history diversity. The expectation was that sequencing depth would affect clonotype sharing among donors.

Negatively enriched CD4+ T cells were divided by CD45RA into naive and memory. Trimming took 4 bases from V and 4 from J, leaving 11 bases between them. CDR3 length: 13 amino acids. Germline lookup yields CDR1 LGHNA and CDR2 YSLEER. The sequence was obtained from a man aged 18 to 29 in good health. Some clones in this sample may be carry-over from other donors' samples. The chain links TRBV4-3 to TRBJ2-7; D possibly matches TRBD1 or TRBD2 (5 bases each). Sequencing input: naive CD4+ T cells from PBMCs. The subset here: CD45RA+ positively selected. The CDR3 DNA is TGCGCCAGCAGCCTCCGGGACGGATACGAGCAGTACTTC. Amino acid sequence: CASSLRDGYEQYF.